This T cell receptor beta chain was profiled in a study of Tregs in tolerant kidney transplant recipients. The data were produced by immunoSEQ multiplex PCR, yet TCRdb's version contains in-frame clones alone and is incomplete. The sample shows around 120,000 clones, 92% of them seen only once. The sample was CD4+ T cells from blood. This clonotype originated in a human donor in good health.

The CDR3 spells CASGYAGVDQETQYF. CDR3 in DNA: TGCGCCAGTGGATACGCGGGAGTGGACCAAGAGACCCAGTACTTC. V usage is TRBV5-1 and J usage is TRBJ2-5; 7 nucleotides align to TRBD2. The CDR3 consists of 15 residues. With V trimmed by 8 bases and J by 0 bases, 10 bases remained unmatched. Per germline, CDR1 SGHRS and CDR2 YFSETQ.